This entry is about one TCR beta chain. The antigen remains unidentified. At one end, the junction sequence differs from germline, possibly due to a read error. These data come from a study of lymphopenia after photon versus proton radiotherapy. Germline V gene sequence: CDR1 SGHVS, CDR2 FNYEAQ. CDR3 size: 14 residues. The table came from immunoSEQ multiplex PCR; TCRdb's copy has only in-frame clones and leaves some out. This table holds about 53,000 clones, around 83% found once. Findings of the study overall: Larger post-nadir TCR diversity loss correlated inversely with survival in deceased patients.

This TCR was recovered from a man over 45 with gastric cancer. Sequencing was performed on peripheral blood, taken from a patient treated with photon-based radiotherapy. The chain employs TRBV7-6 and TRBJ2-3; 12 bases are shared with TRBD2. The CDR3 loop reads CASSLAGGADTQYF. The CDR3 DNA follows: TGTGCCAGCAGCCTAGCGGGAGGGGCAGATACGCAGTATTTT.